This T cell receptor (beta chain) was sequenced in a study of T-cell memory formation after mild COVID-19. The study's findings and limits: Balance between CD4 and CD8 was seen in clones contracting day 15 to 85, and a CD4+ lean was seen in later expanders. Certain responding clones were present in pre-infection memory, suggesting participation of cross-reactive memory.

MiXCR, applied by TCRdb to the 5' RACE reads, yields one record per CDR3 protein. The table includes about 160,000 distinct CDR3 sequences, around 30% detected once. This clonotype occurred a few times. Its antigen is currently unknown. This sequence originates from an adult woman who had mild COVID-19 (a few samples of this study predate the infection). Cell type and time point are not known. The sample comprised PBMCs or a T cell subset sorted from them (not recorded which).

The CDR3, as DNA: TGCGCCAGCAGCTTGGGAAGAGGCACAGATACGCAGTATTTT. Translation gives CASSLGRGTDTQYF. This sequence joins TRBV5-1 and TRBJ2-3, with unresolved D. V lost 0 bases and J 1 base, leaving 6 bases between the germline ends. In germline, CDR1 is SGHRS, CDR2 YFSETQ. The CDR3 covers 14 residues.